These T cell receptor beta chains were read from a single sample in a study of cytomegalovirus exposure and HLA in healthy donors. Clones were read by immunoSEQ multiplex PCR, and TCRdb kept only the in-frame ones, dropping some. The data contain under 150,000 clones, 75% to 80% of them singletons. Input material: PBMCs. The receptors come from a woman in her 40s in good health and CMV-seropositive. Both conserved end residues are part of each CDR3. The order of the fields is CDR3 protein, J gene, V gene.

CASSPDRVTDTQYF TRBJ2-3 TRBV18
CASSPTGSPYEQYF TRBJ2-7 TRBV5-1
CASKNSPGSTEAFF TRBJ1-1 TRBV5-1
CASSRQTNEKLFF TRBJ1-4 TRBV6-1
CASSLVAGVTGELFF TRBJ2-2 TRBV10-1
CSAKTNTEAFF TRBJ1-1 TRBV20-1
CASSWTGTGGLMNTEAFF TRBJ1-1 TRBV5-6
CASRGQGGNTGELFF TRBJ2-2 TRBV6-1
CASSFSGRGETQYF TRBJ2-5 TRBV7-2
CASSLDVDRGLGQPQHF TRBJ1-5 TRBV7-6
CASTWGVLVDNQPQHF TRBJ1-5 TRBV6-6
CASSIPLAGGDEQYF TRBJ2-7 TRBV5-1
CASSPHRVTEAFF TRBJ1-1 TRBV6-5
CASRGQGVANEKLFF TRBJ1-4 TRBV2
CASSLELAGAETQYF TRBJ2-5 TRBV5-1
CASSVGGGGSYNEQFF TRBJ2-1 TRBV4-2
CASSFVGQAYEQYF TRBJ2-7 TRBV5-6
CAGREGTSGADTQYF TRBJ2-3 TRBV5-1
CASSTLGEPYEQYF TRBJ2-7 TRBV6-1
CASSLATGLGYGYTF TRBJ1-2 TRBV5-5
CASSLGGSGASYEQYF TRBJ2-7 TRBV11-2
CASSDDRGVDTQYF TRBJ2-3 TRBV25-1
CASSLGGLEYTYEQYF TRBJ2-7 TRBV7-3
CATSRGGYGYGYTF TRBJ1-2 TRBV15
CASSPTGGTEAFF TRBJ1-1 TRBV4-1
CASSPGTGAYEQYF TRBJ2-7 TRBV5-1
CSVGHLNTEAFF TRBJ1-1 TRBV29-1
CASTGDINEKLFF TRBJ1-4 TRBV10-3
CASSRDSPDTQYF TRBJ2-3 TRBV11-3
CASSLAPGGQQFF TRBJ2-1 TRBV7-9
CASSEDRGRYEQYF TRBJ2-7 TRBV23-1
CSVEGGRDPRQYF TRBJ2-3 TRBV29-1
CASERGEDYEQYF TRBJ2-7 TRBV6-5